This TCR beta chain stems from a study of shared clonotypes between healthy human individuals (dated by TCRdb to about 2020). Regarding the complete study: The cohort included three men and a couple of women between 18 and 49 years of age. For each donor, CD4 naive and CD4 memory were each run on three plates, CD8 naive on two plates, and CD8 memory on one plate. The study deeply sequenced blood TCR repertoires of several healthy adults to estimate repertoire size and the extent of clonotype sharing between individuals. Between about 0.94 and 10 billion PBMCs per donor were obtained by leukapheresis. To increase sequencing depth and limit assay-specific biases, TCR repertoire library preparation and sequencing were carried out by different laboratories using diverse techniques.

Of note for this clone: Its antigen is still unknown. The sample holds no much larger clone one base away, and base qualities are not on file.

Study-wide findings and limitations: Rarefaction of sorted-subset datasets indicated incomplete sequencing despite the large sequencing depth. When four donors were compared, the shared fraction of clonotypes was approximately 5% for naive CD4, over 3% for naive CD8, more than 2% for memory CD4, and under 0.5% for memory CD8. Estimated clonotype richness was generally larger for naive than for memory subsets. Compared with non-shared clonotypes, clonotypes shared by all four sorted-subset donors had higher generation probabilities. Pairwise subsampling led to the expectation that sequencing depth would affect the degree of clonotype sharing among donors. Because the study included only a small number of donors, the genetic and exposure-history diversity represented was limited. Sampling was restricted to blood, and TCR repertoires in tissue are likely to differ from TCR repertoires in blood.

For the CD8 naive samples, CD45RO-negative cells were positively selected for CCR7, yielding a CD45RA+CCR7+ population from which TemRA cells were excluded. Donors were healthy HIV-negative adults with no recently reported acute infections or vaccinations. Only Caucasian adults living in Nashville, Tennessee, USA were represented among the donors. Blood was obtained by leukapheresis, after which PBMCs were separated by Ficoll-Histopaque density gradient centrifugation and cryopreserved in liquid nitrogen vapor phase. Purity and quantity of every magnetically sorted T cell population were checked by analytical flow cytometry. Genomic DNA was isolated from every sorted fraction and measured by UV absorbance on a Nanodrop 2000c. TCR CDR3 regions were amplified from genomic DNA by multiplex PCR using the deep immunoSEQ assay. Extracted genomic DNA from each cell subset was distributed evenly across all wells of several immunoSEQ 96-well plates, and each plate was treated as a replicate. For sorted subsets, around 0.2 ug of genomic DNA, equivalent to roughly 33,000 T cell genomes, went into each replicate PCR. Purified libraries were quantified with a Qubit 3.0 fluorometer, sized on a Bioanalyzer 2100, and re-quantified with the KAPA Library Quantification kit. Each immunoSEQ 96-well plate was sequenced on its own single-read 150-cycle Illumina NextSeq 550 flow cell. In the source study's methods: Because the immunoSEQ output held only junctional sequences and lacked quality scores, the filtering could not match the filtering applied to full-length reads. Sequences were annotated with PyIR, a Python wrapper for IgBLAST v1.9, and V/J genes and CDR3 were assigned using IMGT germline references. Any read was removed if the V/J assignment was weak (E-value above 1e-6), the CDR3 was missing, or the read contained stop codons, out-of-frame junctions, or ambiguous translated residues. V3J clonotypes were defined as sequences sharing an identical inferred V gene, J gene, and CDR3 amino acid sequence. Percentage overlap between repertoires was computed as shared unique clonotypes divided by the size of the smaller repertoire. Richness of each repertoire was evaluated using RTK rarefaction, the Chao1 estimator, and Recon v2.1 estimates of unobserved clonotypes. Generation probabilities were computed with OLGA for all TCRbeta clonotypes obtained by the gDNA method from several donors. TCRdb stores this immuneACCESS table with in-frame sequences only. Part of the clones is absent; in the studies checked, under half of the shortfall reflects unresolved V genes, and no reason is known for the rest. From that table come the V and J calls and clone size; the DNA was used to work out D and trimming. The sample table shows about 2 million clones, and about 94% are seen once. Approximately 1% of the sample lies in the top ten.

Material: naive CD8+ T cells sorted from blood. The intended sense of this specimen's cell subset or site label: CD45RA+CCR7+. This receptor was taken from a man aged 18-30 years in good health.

The CDR3 protein is CASSSSTGANVLTF. The base sequence is TGTGCCAGCAGCTCTAGTACCGGGGCCAACGTCCTGACTTTC. Recombination connected TRBV7-9 to TRBJ2-6; no D gene can be assigned with confidence. Spanning cysteine to phenylalanine, the CDR3 consists of 14 amino acids. Only CDR3 DNA is held: 42 bases, read in frame from base 1. The germline V gene (reference sequence) gives CDR1 as SEHNR and CDR2 as FQNEAQ. V loses 4 bases of germline sequence and J loses 4 bases, and the interval between the two ends is 8 bases.